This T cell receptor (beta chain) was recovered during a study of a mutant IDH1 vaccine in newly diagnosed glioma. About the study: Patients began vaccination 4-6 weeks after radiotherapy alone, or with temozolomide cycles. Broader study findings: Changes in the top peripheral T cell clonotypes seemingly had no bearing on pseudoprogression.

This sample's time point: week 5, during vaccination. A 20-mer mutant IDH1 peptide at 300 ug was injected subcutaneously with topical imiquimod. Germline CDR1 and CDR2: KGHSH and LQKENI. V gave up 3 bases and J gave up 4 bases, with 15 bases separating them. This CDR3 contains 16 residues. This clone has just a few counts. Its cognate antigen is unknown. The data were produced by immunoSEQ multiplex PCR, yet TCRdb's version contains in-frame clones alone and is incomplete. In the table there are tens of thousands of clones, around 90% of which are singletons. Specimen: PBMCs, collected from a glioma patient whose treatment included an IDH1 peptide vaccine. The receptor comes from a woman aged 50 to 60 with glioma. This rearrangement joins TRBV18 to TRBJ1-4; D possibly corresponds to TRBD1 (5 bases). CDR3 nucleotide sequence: TGTGCCAGCTCACCTGGAATGACAGCCTTTAATGAAAAACTGTTTTTT. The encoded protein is CASSPGMTAFNEKLFF. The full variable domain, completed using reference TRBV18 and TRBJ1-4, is NAGVMQNPRHLVRRRGQEARLRCSPMKGHSHVYWYRQLPEEGLKFMVYLQKENIIDESGMPKERFSAEFPKEGPSILRIQQVVRGDSAAYFCASSPGMTAFNEKLFFGSGTQLSVL.